The T cell receptor beta chain described here comes from a study of identical twins. Notes on the study in general: Cord blood beta clonotypes present at high abundance carried fewer insertions; no such pattern appeared in memory repertoires.

From the 5' RACE reads, TCRdb called clonotypes with MiXCR, one entry per CDR3 protein. In the table there are about 1.7 million distinct CDR3 sequences, under 35% of which are singletons. Turning to this clonotype: What it recognizes is unknown.

The ends were cut back, 0 bases at V and 10 bases at J, with 19 bases in the middle. Germline CDR1 and CDR2: ENHRY and SYGVKD. The CDR3 spans 16 residues. Source material: cord blood. The clonotype comes from a newborn girl in good health. This chain connects TRBV10-3 to TRBJ2-1; D possibly corresponds to TRBD2 (6 bases). The CDR3 reads CAISESLIAAAYEQFF. In nucleotides, the CDR3 is TGTGCCATCAGTGAGTCGCTGATAGCGGCAGCCTACGAGCAGTTCTTC.